This is a list of T cell receptor beta chains from one sample in a study of cytomegalovirus exposure and HLA in healthy donors. Data came from immunoSEQ multiplex PCR; TCRdb stores just in-frame clones and leaves some out. The table records about 210,000 clones, roughly 77% of them present only once. The source material was PBMCs. The receptors stem from a man aged 35-49 years in good health and CMV-seropositive. Each CDR3 is given with its conserved first and last residue. The D gene is left open where the match is weak. The listing skips clone size in some rows; elsewhere it reads once, few, many or a size class.

TRBV11-2	few	TRBD1	TRBJ1-2	TGTGCCAGCAGCCAGTCGACAGGGGGCGAAGTTTATGGCTACACCTTC	CASSQSTGGEVYGYTF
TRBV4-1	NA	NA	TRBJ2-3	TGCGCCAGCAGCCAAGCGAACTCCGTCACAGATACGCAGTATTTT	CASSQANSVTDTQYF
TRBV30	NA	NA	TRBJ1-1	TGTGCCTGGAGGGGAGACTCGGAAGCTTTCTTT	CAWRGDSEAFF
TRBV7-9	NA	TRBD1	TRBJ2-7	TGTGCCAGCAGCCATAAGGGACAGGCTACGTACGAGCAGTACTTC	CASSHKGQATYEQYF
TRBV6-5	NA	NA	TRBJ1-1	TGTGCCAGCAGTTACTCGTACAGTCGAGACACTGAAGCTTTCTTT	CASSYSYSRDTEAFF
TRBV11-2	NA	TRBD2	TRBJ2-7	TGTGCCAGCATTTCCCGGGACGCCCAAGCGGGAGTCCCCGAGCAGTACTTC	CASISRDAQAGVPEQYF
TRBV7-9	NA	TRBD1	TRBJ2-7	TGTGCCAGCAGCTTATGGAGGACAGGGGAGTCGGGCGACACCTACGAGCAGTACTTC	CASSLWRTGESGDTYEQYF
TRBV6-1	NA	TRBD1	TRBJ2-3	TGTGCCTGCGGCAGGGGGTTTGCAGATACGCAGTATTTT	CACGRGFADTQYF
TRBV18	NA	TRBD1	TRBJ2-3	TGTGCCAGCTCACCCGGACAGGGCAGCACAGATACGCAGTATTTT	CASSPGQGSTDTQYF
TRBV19	NA	NA	TRBJ2-1	TGTGCCAGTACCCCGACAGGCCCGGCATCCTACAATGAGCAGTTCTTC	CASTPTGPASYNEQFF
TRBV7-6	NA	TRBD1	TRBJ2-7	TGTGCCAGCAGCTTAGTTCTCCGGGACAGGGGTTCCTACGAGCAGTACTTC	CASSLVLRDRGSYEQYF
TRBV4-1	NA	NA	TRBJ1-1	TGCGCCAGCAGCTTACAGGGACGCACTGAAGCTTTCTTT	CASSLQGRTEAFF
TRBV28	NA	NA	TRBJ2-7	TGTGCCAGCAGTTTCCAATCCCCCTACGAGCAGTACTTC	CASSFQSPYEQYF
TRBV15	NA	NA	TRBJ2-1	TGTGCCACCAGCAGAGATACGAGTAATTCCTACAATGAGCAGTTCTTC	CATSRDTSNSYNEQFF
TRBV9	NA	NA	TRBJ2-1	TGTGCCAGCAGCCCCCCCCAGCGGAACCTCGGTAATGAGCAGTTCTTC	CASSPPQRNLGNEQFF
TRBV14	NA	TRBD2	TRBJ2-5	TGTGCCAGTAGCCCCGGGACTAGCGGGAGCCAAGAGACCCAGTACTTC	CASSPGTSGSQETQYF
TRBV9	NA	TRBD2	TRBJ2-3	TGTGCCAGCAGCGTAGGACTAGCGGGGACCACAGATACGCAGTATTTT	CASSVGLAGTTDTQYF
TRBV10-3	few	NA	TRBJ2-7	TGTGCCATCAGTGGAATCTCTGGACTGGAGCAGTACTTC	CAISGISGLEQYF
TRBV7-2	NA	TRBD2	TRBJ2-5	TGTGCCAGCAGCTTAGCCCTGTTTAGCGGGGGGGCAGAGACCCAGTACTTC	CASSLALFSGGAETQYF
TRBV11-3	NA	NA	TRBJ2-2	TGTGCCAGCAGCCCCTCCCTAATGAACACCGGGGAGCTGTTTTTT	CASSPSLMNTGELFF
TRBV7-2	NA	TRBD2	TRBJ2-3	TGTGCCAGCAGCTACCTGACCCAGCGGGAGCGCACAGATACGCAGTATTTT	CASSYLTQRERTDTQYF
TRBV9	NA	TRBD2	TRBJ2-7	TGTGCCAGCAGCGTCAGCGGGGTCAGCTCCTACGAGCAGTACTTC	CASSVSGVSSYEQYF
TRBV19	NA	TRBD1	TRBJ2-5	TGTGCCAGCCGGGACAGGGGACCTTCACAGTACTTC	CASRDRGPSQYF
TRBV5-1	NA	NA	TRBJ1-4	TGCGCCAGCAGCTTGAGCTCAACTAATGAAAAACTGTTTTTT	CASSLSSTNEKLFF
TRBV2	NA	NA	TRBJ2-3	TGTGCCAGCAGTCGGAGCACAGATACGCAGTATTTT	CASSRSTDTQYF
TRBV2	NA	TRBD2	TRBJ2-1	TGTGCCAGCAGGGACGGGACTAGCGCGTATTCATACAATGAGCAGTTCTTC	CASRDGTSAYSYNEQFF
TRBV11-2	NA	TRBD1	TRBJ2-7	TGTGCCAGCAGCACCCACCGGGACAGGACCTACGAGCAGTACTTC	CASSTHRDRTYEQYF
TRBV7-9	NA	TRBD1	TRBJ1-2	TGTGCCAGCAGCATGCGGGCGGAGGGGGCAGATGGCTACACCTTC	CASSMRAEGADGYTF
TRBV28	once	NA	TRBJ2-2	TGTGCCAGCAGTGGACAGATAAACACCGGGGAGCTGTTTTTT	CASSGQINTGELFF
TRBV6-5	few	TRBD2	TRBJ2-1	TGTGCCAGCAGTTCGGGACTAGGGGGTGAGCAGTTCTTC	CASSSGLGGEQFF
TRBV6-5	NA	NA	TRBJ2-7	TGTGCCAGCAGTTGGGGGGTCTACGAGCAGTACTTC	CASSWGVYEQYF
TRBV28	NA	TRBD2	TRBJ2-3	TGTGCCAGCAGTGGAGGGACCCGGGAGGTCGCAGATACGCAGTATTTT	CASSGGTREVADTQYF
TRBV5-1	NA	TRBD1	TRBJ2-3	TGCGCCAGCAGCTCCGGGGACAGTACAGATACGCAGTATTTT	CASSSGDSTDTQYF
TRBV11-2	NA	NA	TRBJ2-4	TGTGCCAGCAGCTTAAGGGGTAGCTGGGGCATTCAGTACTTC	CASSLRGSWGIQYF
TRBV7-3	NA	NA	TRBJ1-1	TGTGCCAGCAGCTTGACAGGATTGAACACTGAAGCTTTCTTT	CASSLTGLNTEAFF
TRBV19	NA	TRBD2	TRBJ2-2	TGTGCCACCCGGACTAGCGGGAGGGCCGGTACCGGGGAGCTGTTTTTT	CATRTSGRAGTGELFF
TRBV29-1	NA	TRBD1	TRBJ2-2	TGCAGCGTTGAACAGGTGGGACAGGGGGCGAACACCGGGGAGCTGTTTTTT	CSVEQVGQGANTGELFF
TRBV10-1	NA	TRBD1	TRBJ2-7	TGCGCCAGCAGTCGAGACAGGGGCCCGCCCGTGGAGGAGCAGTACTTC	CASSRDRGPPVEEQYF
TRBV19	NA	NA	TRBJ1-2	TGTGCCAGTAACCTAGGGGGACCACCCTATGGCTACACCTTC	CASNLGGPPYGYTF
TRBV6-6	NA	NA	TRBJ2-5	TGTGCCAGCAGCCAGCCCGGACAACAAGAGACCCAGTACTTC	CASSQPGQQETQYF
TRBV6-1	NA	TRBD1	TRBJ2-7	TGTGCCAGCAGTGGGGACAGGGGGGACGAGCAGTACTTC	CASSGDRGDEQYF
TRBV7-8	few	NA	TRBJ1-3	TGTGCCAGCAGCCCCGCCGGGGTCTCTGGAAACACCATATATTTT	CASSPAGVSGNTIYF
TRBV5-6	once	TRBD1	TRBJ1-5	TGTGCCAGCAGCCAACCGACAGGGGCCCACAATCAGCCCCAGCATTTT	CASSQPTGAHNQPQHF